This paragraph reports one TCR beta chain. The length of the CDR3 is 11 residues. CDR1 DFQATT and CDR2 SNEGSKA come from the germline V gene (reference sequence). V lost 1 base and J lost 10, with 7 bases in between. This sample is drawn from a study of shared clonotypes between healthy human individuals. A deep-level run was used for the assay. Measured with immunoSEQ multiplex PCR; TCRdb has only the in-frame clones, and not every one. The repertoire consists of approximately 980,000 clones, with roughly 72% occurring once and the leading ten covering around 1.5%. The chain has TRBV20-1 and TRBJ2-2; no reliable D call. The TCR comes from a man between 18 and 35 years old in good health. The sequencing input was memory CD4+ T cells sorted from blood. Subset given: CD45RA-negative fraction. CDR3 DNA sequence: TGCAGTGCTAGAGGATATGCGGAGCTGTTTTTT. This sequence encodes CSARGYAELFF.